This record looks at one T cell receptor (beta chain) sequence and its context. The sample belongs to a study of blood T cell repertoires in COVID-19. Whole-study context: Nucleic acid was either cDNA or gDNA, and it came from T cells, B-cell-depleted T cells, or PBMCs.

J was trimmed by 8 bases and V by 5 bases; bases with no gene match: 11. The V gene's germline CDR1 is PRHDT and CDR2 FYEKMQ (reference sequence). This CDR3 is built from 15 residues. The assay was immunoSEQ multiplex PCR, and TCRdb's table has in-frame clones only and misses some. The sample records 100,000 to 130,000 clones, 80% to 90% being singletons. The chain has TRBV13 and TRBJ2-4; 8 bases are shared with TRBD1. The receptor was derived from a man aged 35-49 years with active or convalescent COVID-19. The sequenced sample was peripheral blood. CDR3 sequence: CASSPRQGAMDIQYF. CDR3 bases: TGTGCCAGCAGCCCCCGTCAGGGGGCAATGGACATTCAGTACTTC.